This TCR beta chain was identified during a study of blood T cell repertoires in COVID-19. CDR3 length: 13 amino acids. Germline CDR1 and CDR2: SGHDN and FVKESK. V dropped 4 bases and J dropped 7 bases, with 13 bases sitting between them. Measured with immunoSEQ multiplex PCR; TCRdb has only the in-frame clones, and not every one. Here the sample spans some 200,000 clones, 80% to 90% being singletons. The chain combines TRBV14 with TRBJ1-2, with D possibly TRBD1 on 5 matching bases. The specimen sequenced was peripheral blood. The origin of this receptor is an elderly woman with COVID-19, enrolled during active disease. The CDR3 region is CASSRQPGVGYTF. DNA of the CDR3: TGTGCCAGCAGCCGACAGCCAGGCGTTGGCTACACCTTC.